This paragraph reports one T cell receptor (beta chain). These data come from a study of technical replicates of blood from several donors. This table comes from immunoSEQ multiplex PCR, and its TCRdb copy is limited to in-frame clones, with some not included. The sample includes roughly 100,000 clones, 90% to 96% of them seen just once. V lost 5 bases to trimming and J lost 5 bases; unmatched junction nucleotides: 6. Germline V CDR1 and CDR2: SGHTA, FQGTGA. The CDR3 is made up of 13 amino acids. The sequencing input was T cells isolated from PBMCs. The receptor was isolated from a human donor in good health. The chain recombines TRBV7-3 with TRBJ2-7; 7 bases agree with TRBD1. This chain's CDR3 is CASSLTGSDEQYF. The DNA of the CDR3 is TGTGCCAGCAGCCTGACAGGGTCCGACGAGCAGTACTTC. The entire variable domain, with the rest obtained from reference TRBV7-3 and TRBJ2-7, is as follows: GAGVSQTPSNKVTEKGKYVELRCDPISGHTALYWYRQSLGQGPEFLIYFQGTGAADDSGLPNDRFFAVRPEGSVSTLKIQRTERGDSAVYLCASSLTGSDEQYFGPGTRLTVT.